The text below deals with one T cell receptor beta chain. Donors had no recently reported acute infections or vaccinations and were HIV-negative. At a deep level, the assay was run. Researchers divided each subset's genomic DNA evenly across several immunoSEQ plates. Unsorted PBMC DNA was run through sequencing on ten immunoSEQ deep assay plates. Profiled with immunoSEQ multiplex PCR; TCRdb holds only in-frame clones, not every one. The repertoire holds some 530,000 clones, with approximately 81% as singletons. Germline values: CDR1 MDHEN, CDR2 SYDVKM. The J segment lost 3 bases and the V segment lost 4 bases, leaving 6 bases of the junction unmatched. This CDR3 has 15 amino acids. The data belong to a study of shared clonotypes between healthy human individuals.

The clonotype originates from a middle-aged woman in good health. Some clones in this sample may be carry-over from other donors' samples. J is TRBJ2-7 and V is TRBV28, with TRBD2 identical over 10 bases. The sequenced sample was PBMCs. As DNA, the CDR3 is TGTGCCAGCAGTTCTCGGACTAGCGGAATCTACGAGCAGTACTTC. This translates into CASSSRTSGIYEQYF.